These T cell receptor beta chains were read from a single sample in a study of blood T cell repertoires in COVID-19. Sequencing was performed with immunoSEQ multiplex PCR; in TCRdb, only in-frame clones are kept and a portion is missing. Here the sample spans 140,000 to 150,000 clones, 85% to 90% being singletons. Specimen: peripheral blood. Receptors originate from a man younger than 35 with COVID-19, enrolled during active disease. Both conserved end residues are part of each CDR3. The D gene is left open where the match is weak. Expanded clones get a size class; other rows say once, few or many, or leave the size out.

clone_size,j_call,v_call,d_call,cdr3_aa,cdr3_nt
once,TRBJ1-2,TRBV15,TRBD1,CATSRGTGADGYTF,TGTGCCACCAGCCGGGGGACAGGGGCGGACGGCTACACCTTC
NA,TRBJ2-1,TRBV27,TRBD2,CASSPSGREQFF,TGTGCCAGCAGTCCGAGCGGGAGAGAGCAGTTCTTC
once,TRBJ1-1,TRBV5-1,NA,CASSAAGGLNTEAFF,TGCGCCAGCAGCGCAGCGGGGGGACTGAACACTGAAGCTTTCTTT
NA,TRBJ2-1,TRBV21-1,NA,CASKRGDRGRLNEQFF,TGTGCCAGCAAGAGGGGTGACAGGGGGCGCTTGAATGAGCAGTTCTTC
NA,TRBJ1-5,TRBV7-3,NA,CASSSSPNQPQHF,TGTGCCAGCAGCTCCAGTCCCAATCAGCCCCAGCATTTT
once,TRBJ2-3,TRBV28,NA,CASRLAIQTDTQYF,TGTGCCAGCCGTCTAGCGATTCAAACAGATACGCAGTATTTT
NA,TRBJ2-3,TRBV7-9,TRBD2,CASSLSGSATDTQYF,TGTGCCAGCAGCTTAAGCGGGAGCGCAACAGATACGCAGTATTTT
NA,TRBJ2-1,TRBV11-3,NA,CASSPTSPRNEQFF,TGTGCCAGCAGTCCGACAAGCCCCCGTAATGAGCAGTTCTTC
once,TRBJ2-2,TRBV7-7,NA,CASSLGTATGELFF,TGTGCCAGCAGCTTAGGGACAGCCACCGGGGAGCTGTTTTTT
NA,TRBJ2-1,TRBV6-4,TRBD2,CASKRESSYNEQFF,TGTGCCAGTAAGCGGGAGTCATCCTACAATGAGCAGTTCTTC
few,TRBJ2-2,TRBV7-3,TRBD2,CASSLAGGSNTGELFF,TGTGCCAGCAGCTTAGCGGGAGGCTCGAACACCGGGGAGCTGTTTTTT
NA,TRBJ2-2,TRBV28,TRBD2,CASNLLAGGTGELFF,TGTGCCAGCAACCTGCTAGCGGGAGGTACCGGGGAGCTGTTTTTT
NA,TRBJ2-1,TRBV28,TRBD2,CASSSWGASGMMYNEQFF,TGTGCCAGCAGTTCCTGGGGGGCTAGCGGGATGATGTACAATGAGCAGTTCTTC
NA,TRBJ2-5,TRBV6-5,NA,CASSYGPPRETQYF,TGTGCCAGCAGTTACGGTCCCCCCAGAGAGACCCAGTACTTC
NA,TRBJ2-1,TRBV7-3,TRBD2,CASSLGLAGYNEQFF,TGTGCCAGCAGCCTAGGACTAGCGGGCTACAATGAGCAGTTCTTC
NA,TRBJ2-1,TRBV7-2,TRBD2,CASSLAGGSISYNEQFF,TGTGCCAGCAGCTTAGCGGGCGGGAGTATCTCCTACAATGAGCAGTTCTTC
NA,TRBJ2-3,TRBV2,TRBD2,CASSELAGGTDTQYF,TGTGCCAGCAGTGAGCTGGCGGGAGGCACAGATACGCAGTATTTT
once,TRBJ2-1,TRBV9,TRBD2,CASSVIAGGVYNEQFF,TGTGCCAGCAGCGTAATAGCGGGAGGTGTTTACAATGAGCAGTTCTTC
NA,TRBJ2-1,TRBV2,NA,CATTTRREQFF,TGTGCCACCACCACCAGGAGGGAGCAGTTCTTC
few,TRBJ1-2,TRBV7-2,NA,CASSLDRLYGYTF,TGTGCCAGCAGCTTAGACAGGTTATATGGCTACACCTTC
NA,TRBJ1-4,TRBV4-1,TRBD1,CASSQGTGRKLLF,TGCGCCAGCAGCCAGGGGACAGGGCGAAAACTGCTTTTT
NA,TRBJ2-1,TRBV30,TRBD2,CAWKGTSGYLAANEQFF,TGTGCCTGGAAGGGGACTAGCGGGTATCTGGCGGCGAATGAGCAGTTCTTC
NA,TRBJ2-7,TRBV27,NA,CASSSSVPYEQYF,TGTGCCAGCAGTTCCAGTGTTCCCTACGAGCAGTACTTC
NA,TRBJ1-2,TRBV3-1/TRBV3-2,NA,CASSQDMRSVSF,TGTGCCAGCAGCCAAGATATGAGAAGCGTCTCCTTC
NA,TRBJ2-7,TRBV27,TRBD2,CASSLSAGLAGVQEQYF,TGTGCCAGCAGTTTATCGGCGGGACTAGCGGGAGTACAGGAGCAGTACTTC
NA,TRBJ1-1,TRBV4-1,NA,CASSHRATGPNTEAFF,TGCGCCAGCAGCCACCGGGCGACAGGACCGAACACTGAAGCTTTCTTT
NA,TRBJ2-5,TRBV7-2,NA,CASSPGTVLQETQYF,TGTGCCAGCAGCCCTGGGACTGTTCTTCAAGAGACCCAGTACTTC
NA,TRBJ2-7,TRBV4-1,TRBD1,CATGTAYEQYF,TGCGCCACCGGGACAGCCTACGAGCAGTACTTC
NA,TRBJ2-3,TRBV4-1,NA,CASSIRALGSYTQYF,TGCGCCAGCAGTATTAGGGCGCTAGGGAGTTATACGCAGTATTTT
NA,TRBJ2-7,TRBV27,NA,CASSSHSPYEQYF,TGTGCCAGCAGTTCGCACAGCCCCTACGAGCAGTACTTC
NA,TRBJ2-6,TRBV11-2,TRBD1,CASSYDRAGANVLTF,TGTGCCAGCAGCTACGACAGGGCCGGGGCCAACGTCCTGACTTTC
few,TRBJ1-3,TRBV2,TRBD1,CASSDPSGTGGTRRRNTIYF,TGTGCCAGCAGTGACCCCTCCGGGACAGGGGGCACTAGGAGGAGAAACACCATATATTTT
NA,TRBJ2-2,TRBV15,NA,CATSGAGPRGGELFF,TGTGCCACCAGCGGCGCGGGACCAAGGGGCGGGGAGCTGTTTTTT
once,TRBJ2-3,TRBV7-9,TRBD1,CASSFGTDPDTQYF,TGTGCCAGCAGCTTCGGGACAGATCCAGATACGCAGTATTTT
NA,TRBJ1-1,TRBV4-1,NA,CASSQVPGGNTEAFF,TGCGCCAGCAGCCAAGTTCCGGGAGGAAACACTGAAGCTTTCTTT
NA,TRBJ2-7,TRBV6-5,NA,CASSYLGDSSYEQYF,TGTGCCAGCAGTTACTTAGGAGACAGCTCCTACGAGCAGTACTTC
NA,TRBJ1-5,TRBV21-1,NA,CASSYRRQPQHF,TGTGCCAGCAGTTACCGGCGGCAGCCCCAGCATTTT
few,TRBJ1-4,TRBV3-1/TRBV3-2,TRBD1,CASSQGHGTANEKLLF,TGTGCCAGCAGCCAAGGCCACGGGACAGCTAATGAAAAACTGCTTTTT
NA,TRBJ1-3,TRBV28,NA,CASSLWEGSGNTIYF,TGTGCCAGCAGTTTATGGGAGGGCTCTGGAAACACCATATATTTT
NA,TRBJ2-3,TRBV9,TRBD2,CASSSRLAGAGDTQYF,TGTGCCAGCAGCTCCCGGCTAGCGGGAGCTGGAGATACGCAGTATTTT
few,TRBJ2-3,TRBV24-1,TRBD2,CATSGALAGESDTQYF,TGTGCCACCAGTGGTGCACTAGCGGGAGAATCAGATACGCAGTATTTT